A single sample is the source of the 30 T cell receptor beta chains below, sequenced in a study of T cell repertoires in cytomegalovirus infection. In TCRdb, the reads were re-called with MiXCR into one record per CDR3 protein. Here the sample spans about 140,000 distinct CDR3 sequences, 6.5% being singletons. The sequenced material came from PBMCs. Source of these receptors: a human donor in good health (CMV status not recorded). Some clones in this sample may be carry-over from other donors' samples.

This clonotype was recorded at least ten times. The chain is built from TRBV7-2 and TRBJ2-5; the match to TRBD2 covers 13 bases. The V and J ends lost 5 bases and 5 bases, in that order; junction bases with no gene match: 8. The germline V gene has CDR1 SGHTA and CDR2 FQGNSA. The CDR3 is made up of 16 amino acids. The CDR3 region is CASSRTSGGAWETQYF. Here the CDR3 DNA reads TGTGCCAGCAGCCGTACTAGCGGGGGGGCCTGGGAGACCCAGTACTTC.

This clonotype was counted between two and nine times. V gene TRBV7-2 combines with J gene TRBJ1-2; D remains ambiguous. Trimming stripped 0 bases from V and 0 bases from J, with 11 bases between. Germline CDR1 reads SGHTA; CDR2 reads FQGNSA. The CDR3 spans 16 residues. CDR3 DNA sequence: TGTGCCAGCAGCTTAGCGGGAGGTCGGGCTAACTATGGCTACACCTTC. Translated: CASSLAGGRANYGYTF.

This clonotype was observed many times. The chain has TRBV28 and TRBJ2-6; D gene ambiguous. Germline V gene data show CDR1 as MDHEN and CDR2 as SYDVKM. This CDR3 has 14 residues. Trimming took off 3 bases at V and 2 bases at J, with 5 bases between the two ends. The DNA for the CDR3 is TGTGCCAGCAGTTTTTTTGCTGGGGCCAACGTCCTGACTTTC. Translation: CASSFFAGANVLTF.

This clonotype was counted many times. The V and J genes are TRBV28 and TRBJ2-7; unclear D gene. Germline loops: CDR1 MDHEN, CDR2 SYDVKM. CDR3 length equals 13 residues. V was cut by 2 bases and J by 6 bases, with 11 bases left in between. The CDR3 is CASSLGNSFEQYF. CDR3 DNA sequence: TGTGCCAGCAGTTTAGGTAATTCGTTCGAGCAGTACTTC.

In its sample, this clonotype was seen many times. V and J are TRBV28 and TRBJ2-5; maybe TRBD1 (6 bases). V lost 6 bases and J 2 bases, leaving 13 bases between the germline ends. The germline gives CDR1 MDHEN, CDR2 SYDVKM. This CDR3 comprises 14 residues. DNA of the CDR3: TGTGCCAGCAGGCGACAGGTGACTCAAGAGACCCAGTACTTC. This encodes CASRRQVTQETQYF.

This chain joins TRBV4-3 and TRBJ2-2; D not resolved. The germline gives CDR1 LGHNA, CDR2 YSLEER. With 1 base removed from V and 0 bases from J, the gap between germline ends came to 9 bases. This CDR3 spans 16 amino acids. CDR3 amino acids: CASSQALLSNTGELFF. The CDR3 bases are TGCGCCAGCAGCCAAGCCTTACTCTCGAACACCGGGGAGCTGTTTTTT.

This chain links TRBV27 with TRBJ1-1; D remains unclear. The V gene lost 2 bases and the J gene lost 1 base, with 17 bases spanning the gap. Germline assignment: CDR1 MNHEY and CDR2 SMNVEV (reference sequence). This CDR3 comprises 17 residues. CDR3 protein: CASSLNIFEHRNTEAFF. DNA for the CDR3: TGTGCCAGCAGTTTAAATATTTTTGAGCACAGGAACACTGAAGCTTTCTTT.

This clonotype came up many times. The V and J genes are TRBV29-1 and TRBJ1-1, with D perhaps matching TRBD1 (5 bases). Germline V gives CDR1 SQVTM, CDR2 ANQGSEA. V lost 3 bases and J 5 bases, leaving 13 bases between the germline ends. This CDR3 is 13 amino acids long. The CDR3 is CSVEGRVSTEAFF. CDR3 DNA sequence: TGCAGCGTTGAGGGCAGGGTTTCGACTGAAGCTTTCTTT.

This clonotype occurred a few times. The chain links TRBV18 to TRBJ2-1, with 12 nucleotides matching TRBD2. This CDR3 is built from 17 residues. Germline CDR1 and CDR2: KGHSH and LQKENI. With 1 base clipped from V and 6 bases from J, the junction kept 7 bases outside the gene matches. CDR3 DNA: TGTGCCAGCTCACCACTATCGACTAGCGGGGGATTCAATGAGCAGTTCTTC. Protein product: CASSPLSTSGGFNEQFF.

The rearrangement joins TRBV23-1 to TRBJ2-2; D is perhaps TRBD1 or TRBD2 (5 bases each). TRBV23-1 is given ORF status, its function remaining uncertain. The CDR3 has 15 amino acids. Trimming removed 11 bases from V and 2 bases from J, with 18 bases in between. CDR3 amino acids: CAGGELAPNTGELFF. As DNA, the CDR3 is TGCGCCGGGGGAGAGCTAGCACCAAACACCGGGGAGCTGTTTTTT.

The chain joins TRBV29-1 to TRBJ1-1; D unclear. V lost 6 bases and J lost 6, with 8 bases in between. The CDR3 is made up of 10 amino acids. From germline, CDR1 is SQVTM and CDR2 ANQGSEA. The CDR3 protein is CSVYLPEAFF. CDR3 nucleotide sequence: TGCAGCGTGTACCTCCCTGAAGCTTTCTTT.

The sample holds many counts of this clonotype. V is TRBV20-1 and J is TRBJ2-7; D may be TRBD2 (5 bases). Looked up from germline, CDR1 is DFQATT and CDR2 is SNEGSKA (reference sequence). The CDR3 consists of 14 residues. V shed 0 bases and J shed 1 base, with 10 bases lying between them. CDR3 sequence: CSARDRRGSYEQYF. CDR3 nucleotide sequence: TGCAGTGCTAGAGATCGCAGAGGGTCCTACGAGCAGTACTTC.

This clonotype has at least ten counts. V usage is TRBV28 and J usage is TRBJ2-5; D may be TRBD2 (7 bases). The CDR3 is made up of 16 amino acids. V was cut by 8 bases and J by 1 base, with 20 bases left in between. Germline CDR1 MDHEN, CDR2 SYDVKM. The CDR3 spells CASERPGEGLQETQYF. The CDR3 DNA reads as TGTGCCAGCGAGCGGCCAGGGGAGGGTCTCCAAGAGACCCAGTACTTC. Together with reference TRBV28 and TRBJ2-5, the CDR3 gives the full variable domain: DVKVTQSSRYLVKRTGEKVFLECVQDMDHENMFWYRQDPGLGLRLIYFSYDVKMKEKGDIPEGYSVSREKKERFSLILESASTNQTSMYLCASERPGEGLQETQYFGPGTRLLVL.

This clonotype was observed at least ten times. V and J are TRBV6-1 and TRBJ1-1; D unresolved. This CDR3 region has 16 residues. From germline, CDR1 is MNHNS and CDR2 SASEGT. The V and J ends lost 5 bases and 5 bases respectively, with 21 bases between them. In DNA form, the CDR3 reads TGTGCCAGCAGTTCCCGACCCCCCTTCGGAGGGACTGAAGCTTTCTTT. As protein: CASSSRPPFGGTEAFF.

This clonotype was observed at least ten times. The chain uses TRBV12-3 or TRBV12-4 and TRBJ1-2; D unresolved. The V end was cut by 5 bases, the J end by 4 bases, with 14 bases between. This CDR3 comprises 14 residues. The CDR3 DNA reads as TGTGCCAGCAGTCTATACGGAGTCGGCTATGGCTACACCTTC. It translates to CASSLYGVGYGYTF.

This clonotype was seen many times. The rearrangement links TRBV7-2 to TRBJ1-2; the D is unclear. CDR1 and CDR2 (germline): SGHTA, FQGNSA. The CDR3 length is 13 residues. V dropped 6 bases and J dropped 8 bases, with 16 bases sitting between them. CDR3 residues: CASSPRGSRGYTF. CDR3 DNA sequence: TGTGCCAGCAGTCCCAGAGGATCAAGAGGCTACACCTTC.

This clonotype was seen at least ten times. This chain links TRBV7-9 with TRBJ2-7; D remains unclear. V lost 4 bases and J 9 bases, leaving 16 bases between the germline ends. The germline V gene encodes CDR1 SEHNR and CDR2 FQNEAQ (reference sequence). The CDR3 spans 13 residues. CDR3 sequence (DNA): TGTGCCAGCAGCTACTCAATGAGTCCGGGGCAGTACTTC. It is translated as CASSYSMSPGQYF.

This clonotype was seen repeatedly, ten times or more. This chain links TRBV7-9 with TRBJ2-7; tentatively, D is TRBD2 (6 bases). Per the germline V gene, CDR1 is SEHNR and CDR2 is FQNEAQ (reference sequence). The CDR3 spans 16 residues. V dropped 4 bases and J dropped 5 bases, with 21 bases sitting between them. CDR3 amino acids: CASSSNGGILVDEQYF. The CDR3 DNA is TGTGCCAGCAGCTCCAACGGGGGAATTTTGGTCGACGAGCAGTACTTC. Full variable domain (remainder filled in from reference TRBV7-9 and TRBJ2-7): DTGVSQNPRHKITKRGQNVTFRCDPISEHNRLYWYRQTLGQGPEFLTYFQNEAQLEKSRLLSDRFSAERPKGSFSTLEIQRTEQGDSAMYLCASSSNGGILVDEQYFGPGTRLTVT.

This clonotype showed up many times. The chain employs TRBV7-9 and TRBJ2-7; TRBD1 is a possible D gene (6 bases). CDR3 size: 13 residues. The ends were cut back, 5 bases at V and 1 base at J, with 9 bases in the middle. Germline loops: CDR1 SEHNR, CDR2 FQNEAQ (reference sequence). CDR3 region: CASSPDSSYEQYF. Written as DNA, the CDR3 is TGTGCCAGCAGCCCGGACAGTTCCTACGAGCAGTACTTC.

This clonotype showed up just a few times. V is TRBV20-1 and J is TRBJ2-7; D is possibly TRBD2 (6 bases). The germline gives CDR1 DFQATT, CDR2 SNEGSKA (reference sequence). The CDR3 length is 13 residues. V lost 2 bases, J lost 7 bases, and 15 bases lay in between. The DNA of the CDR3 is TGCAGTGCTAGACGGGCGACTAGTGTTGAGCAGTACTTC. Encoded protein: CSARRATSVEQYF.

This clonotype was observed at least ten times. The CDR3 sequence: CASIQETNTGELFF. In DNA form, the CDR3 reads TGTGCCAGCATCCAGGAAACGAACACCGGGGAGCTGTTTTTT. This chain uses TRBV2 with TRBJ2-2; no firm D call. V gave up 7 bases and J gave up 0 bases, with 9 bases separating them. There are 14 residues in the CDR3. Germline lookup yields CDR1 SNHLY and CDR2 FYNNEI.

This clonotype was counted at least ten times. V gene TRBV7-8 combines with J gene TRBJ2-3; TRBD2 matches 7 bases. Germline assignment: CDR1 SGHVS and CDR2 FQNEAQ. The CDR3 has 15 residues. The V segment lost 4 bases and the J segment 0 bases; nucleotides outside the gene matches: 4. The CDR3 here is CASSSSGASTDTQYF. CDR3 nucleotides: TGTGCCAGCAGCTCCAGCGGGGCCAGCACAGATACGCAGTATTTT.

This clonotype was found many times. J is TRBJ1-5 and V is TRBV12-3 or TRBV12-4, with D perhaps matching TRBD1 (5 bases). Trimming took 6 bases from V and 1 from J, leaving 13 bases between them. The CDR3 contains 15 residues. The CDR3 protein is CASRTGRLSNQPQHF. In nucleotides, the CDR3 is TGTGCCAGCAGGACGGGACGACTAAGCAATCAGCCCCAGCATTTT.

This clonotype was observed at least ten times. This chain links TRBV7-3 with TRBJ2-2; D might be TRBD2 (6 bases). Germline-derived CDR1 and CDR2 are SGHTA and FQGTGA. The CDR3 has 14 amino acids. The V and J ends lost 5 bases and 4 bases respectively, with 11 bases between them. The CDR3 nucleotides are TGTGCCAGCAGCCCGGGACTCATCACCGGGGAGCTGTTTTTT. Translating gives CASSPGLITGELFF.

The chain couples TRBV28 to TRBJ2-1; 11 nucleotides align to TRBD1. Germline assignment: CDR1 MDHEN and CDR2 SYDVKM. Trimming took 6 bases from V and 8 from J; bases not matched to a gene: 18. This CDR3 comprises 18 residues. The CDR3 here is CASRPVIGGTGGIDEQFF. CDR3 nucleotides: TGTGCCAGCAGGCCAGTAATTGGTGGGACAGGGGGGATCGATGAGCAGTTCTTC.

The chain uses TRBV20-1 and TRBJ2-1, with 15 bases fitting TRBD2. The CDR3 totals 14 residues. The V gene end was trimmed by 7 bases and the J gene end by 7 bases; junction bases not matched to a gene: 5. The germline CDR1 and CDR2 sequences are DFQATT and SNEGSKA (reference sequence). CDR3 amino acids: CSVAGLAGGNEQFF. CDR3 nucleotides: TGCAGTGTCGCGGGACTAGCGGGGGGAAATGAGCAGTTCTTC.

This clonotype showed up many times. This chain joins TRBV5-1 and TRBJ1-1; tentatively, D is TRBD1 (5 bases). V lost 6 bases, J lost 1 base, and 13 bases lay in between. Germline V gives CDR1 SGHRS, CDR2 YFSETQ. CDR3 length: 14 amino acids. In DNA form, the CDR3 reads TGCGCCAGCACGGAGGGGACGGGGAACACTGAAGCTTTCTTT. Protein product: CASTEGTGNTEAFF. Supplemented by reference TRBV5-1 and TRBJ1-1, the full variable domain reads KAGVTQTPRYLIKTRGQQVTLSCSPISGHRSVSWYQQTPGQGLQFLFEYFSETQRNKGNFPGRFSGRQFSNSRSEMNVSTLELGDSALYLCASTEGTGNTEAFFGQGTRLTVV.

This clonotype was observed many times. V usage is TRBV20-1 and J usage is TRBJ1-6, with D possibly being TRBD1 (5 bases). V lost 0 bases to trimming and J lost 5 bases, with 14 bases between them. Germline V gives CDR1 DFQATT, CDR2 SNEGSKA (reference sequence). The CDR3 consists of 16 residues. CDR3 residues: CSAREGTGGNNSPLHF. The CDR3 DNA is TGCAGTGCTAGAGAAGGGACGGGAGGAAATAATTCACCCCTCCACTTT.

This clonotype has a count of ten or more. The chain uses TRBV7-2 and TRBJ2-3; D may match TRBD1 or TRBD2 (6 bases each). Per germline, CDR1 SGHTA and CDR2 FQGNSA. V was clipped by 0 bases and J by 4 bases, with 17 bases between them. CDR3 length equals 17 residues. CDR3 sequence (DNA): TGTGCCAGCAGCTTAGCGGTGCATAGGGGGGCGTCAGATACGCAGTATTTT. Protein product: CASSLAVHRGASDTQYF.

CDR3 sequence: CASSHGGVGYEQYF. The DNA of the CDR3 is TGCGCCAGCAGCCATGGGGGAGTAGGCTACGAGCAGTACTTC. J is TRBJ2-7 and V is TRBV4-3, with D perhaps matching TRBD1 or TRBD2 (5 bases each). This CDR3 spans 14 amino acids. V was trimmed by 3 bases and J by 3 bases, leaving 12 bases between them. Per the germline V gene, CDR1 is LGHNA and CDR2 is YSLEER.